This T cell receptor (beta chain) was documented in a study of T cell repertoires in cytomegalovirus infection. Whole-study context: As its CMV epitopes, the study selected recently identified HLA-C-restricted and well-studied HLA-B-restricted targets.

Whole-study findings and limits: Clonotypes of TCR beta that were HLA-C-restricted and CMV-specific dominated the ex vivo response.

With respect to this clonotype: The antigen is undetermined.

TCRdb re-called the reads with MiXCR, one entry per CDR3 protein. The data contain approximately 150,000 distinct CDR3 sequences, roughly 21% of them singletons. Per the germline V gene, CDR1 is SGHTA and CDR2 is FQGNSA. Trimming cost V 5 bases and J 2 bases, with 15 bases left between them. This CDR3 spans 15 amino acids. The rearrangement uses TRBV7-2 and TRBJ1-2, with TRBD1 as a possible D gene (6 bases). The receptor comes from a human donor in good health (CMV status not recorded). Some clones in this sample may be carry-over from other donors' samples. Here the sequenced sample was CD8+ T cells from cultured PBMCs, taken from culture after CMV antigen stimulation. The CDR3 bases are TGTGCCAGCAGCCCCAAGGGGGGCATCAACTATGGCTACACCTTC. Translated: CASSPKGGINYGYTF.